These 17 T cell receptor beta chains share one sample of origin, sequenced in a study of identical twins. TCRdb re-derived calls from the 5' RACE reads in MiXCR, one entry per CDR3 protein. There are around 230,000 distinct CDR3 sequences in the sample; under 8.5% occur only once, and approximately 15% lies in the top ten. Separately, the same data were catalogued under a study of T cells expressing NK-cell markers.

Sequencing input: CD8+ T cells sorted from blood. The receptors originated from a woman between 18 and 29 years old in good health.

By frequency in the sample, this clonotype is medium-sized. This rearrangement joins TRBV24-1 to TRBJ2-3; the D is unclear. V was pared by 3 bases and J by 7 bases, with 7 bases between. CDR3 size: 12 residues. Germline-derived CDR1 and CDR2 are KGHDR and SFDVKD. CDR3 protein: CATSDSSNTQYF. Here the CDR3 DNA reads TGTGCCACCAGTGATAGTAGCAATACGCAGTATTTT.

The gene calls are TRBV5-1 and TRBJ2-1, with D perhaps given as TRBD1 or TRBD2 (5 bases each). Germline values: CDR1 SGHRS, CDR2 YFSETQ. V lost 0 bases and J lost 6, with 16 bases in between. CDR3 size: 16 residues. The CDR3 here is CASSLAGAAAGNEQFF. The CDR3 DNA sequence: TGCGCCAGCAGCTTGGCCGGGGCGGCCGCGGGCAATGAGCAGTTCTTC.

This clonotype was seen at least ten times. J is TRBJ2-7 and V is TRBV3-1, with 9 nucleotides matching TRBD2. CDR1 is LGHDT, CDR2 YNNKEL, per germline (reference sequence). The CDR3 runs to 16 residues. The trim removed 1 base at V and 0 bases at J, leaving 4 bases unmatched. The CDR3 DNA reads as TGTGCCAGCAGCCAAGGACTAGCGGATTACTCCTACGAGCAGTACTTC. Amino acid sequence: CASSQGLADYSYEQYF.

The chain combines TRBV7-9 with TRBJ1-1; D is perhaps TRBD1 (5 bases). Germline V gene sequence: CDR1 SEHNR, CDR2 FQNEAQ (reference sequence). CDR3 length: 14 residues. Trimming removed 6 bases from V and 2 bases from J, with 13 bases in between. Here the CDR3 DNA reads TGTGCCAGCAGGAGCGGAGGGGCCAACACTGAAGCTTTCTTT. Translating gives CASRSGGANTEAFF.

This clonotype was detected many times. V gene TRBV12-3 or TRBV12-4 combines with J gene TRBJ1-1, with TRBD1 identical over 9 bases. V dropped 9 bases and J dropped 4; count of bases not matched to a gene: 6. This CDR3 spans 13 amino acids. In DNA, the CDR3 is TGTGCCAGTACAGGGGGCGCGAGCACTGAAGCTTTCTTT. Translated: CASTGGASTEAFF.

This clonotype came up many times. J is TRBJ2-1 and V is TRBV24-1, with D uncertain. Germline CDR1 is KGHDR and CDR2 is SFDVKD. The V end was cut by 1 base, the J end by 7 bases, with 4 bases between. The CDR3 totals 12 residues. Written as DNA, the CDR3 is TGTGCCACCAGTGATTTATATAATGAGCAGTTCTTC. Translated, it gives CATSDLYNEQFF.

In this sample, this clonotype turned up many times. CDR3 coding DNA: TGTGCCAGTAGTATTGGTGGTGAGCAGTTCTTC. Protein: CASSIGGEQFF. The genes are TRBV19 and TRBJ2-1; D uncertain. CDR3 length: 11 amino acids. V lost 3 bases to trimming and J lost 9 bases, with 6 bases between them. Germline V gives CDR1 LNHDA, CDR2 SQIVND (reference sequence).

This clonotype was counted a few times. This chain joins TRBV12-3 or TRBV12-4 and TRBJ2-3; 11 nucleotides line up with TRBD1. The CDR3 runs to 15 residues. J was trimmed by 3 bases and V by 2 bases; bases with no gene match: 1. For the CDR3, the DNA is TGTGCCAGCAGTTTATGGGACAGGGGGACAGATACGCAGTATTTT. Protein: CASSLWDRGTDTQYF.

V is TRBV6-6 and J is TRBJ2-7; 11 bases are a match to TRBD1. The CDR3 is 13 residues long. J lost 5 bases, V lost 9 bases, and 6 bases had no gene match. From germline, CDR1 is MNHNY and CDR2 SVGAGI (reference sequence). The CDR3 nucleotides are TGTGCCAGTATAGGGACAGGGGGTCACGAGCAGTACTTC. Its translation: CASIGTGGHEQYF.

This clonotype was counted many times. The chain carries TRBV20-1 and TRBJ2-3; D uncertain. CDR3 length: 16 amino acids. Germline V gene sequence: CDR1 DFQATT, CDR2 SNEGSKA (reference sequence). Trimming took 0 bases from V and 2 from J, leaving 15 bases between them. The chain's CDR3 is CSARDAEAQNTDTQYF. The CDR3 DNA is TGCAGTGCTAGAGATGCCGAGGCGCAAAACACAGATACGCAGTATTTT.

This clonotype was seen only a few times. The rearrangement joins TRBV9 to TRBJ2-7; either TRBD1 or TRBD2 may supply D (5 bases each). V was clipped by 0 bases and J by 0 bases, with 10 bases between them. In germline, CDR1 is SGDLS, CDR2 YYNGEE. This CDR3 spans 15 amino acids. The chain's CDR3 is CASSVEGTVSYEQYF. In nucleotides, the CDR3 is TGTGCCAGCAGCGTAGAAGGGACGGTCTCCTACGAGCAGTACTTC. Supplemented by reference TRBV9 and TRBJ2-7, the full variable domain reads DSGVTQTPKHLITATGQRVTLRCSPRSGDLSVYWYQQSLDQGLQFLIQYYNGEERAKGNILERFSAQQFPDLHSELNLSSLELGDSALYFCASSVEGTVSYEQYFGPGTRLTVT.

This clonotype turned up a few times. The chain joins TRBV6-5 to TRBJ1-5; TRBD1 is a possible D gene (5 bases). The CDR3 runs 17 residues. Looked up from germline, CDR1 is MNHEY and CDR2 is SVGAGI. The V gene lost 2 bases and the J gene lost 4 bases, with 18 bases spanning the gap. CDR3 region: CASSYARPGRKNQPQHF. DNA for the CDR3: TGTGCCAGCAGTTACGCTCGCCCAGGGAGAAAGAATCAGCCCCAGCATTTT.

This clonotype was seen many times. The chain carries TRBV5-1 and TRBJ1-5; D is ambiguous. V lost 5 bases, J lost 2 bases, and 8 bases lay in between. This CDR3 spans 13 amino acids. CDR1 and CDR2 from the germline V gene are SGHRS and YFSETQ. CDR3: CASSHIGNQPQHF. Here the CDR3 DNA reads TGCGCCAGCAGTCATATTGGCAATCAGCCCCAGCATTTT.

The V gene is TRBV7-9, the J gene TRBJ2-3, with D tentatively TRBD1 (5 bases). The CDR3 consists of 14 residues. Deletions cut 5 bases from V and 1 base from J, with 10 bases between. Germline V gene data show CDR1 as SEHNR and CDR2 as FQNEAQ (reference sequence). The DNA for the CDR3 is TGTGCCAGCAGCGGACCCAGGGGCACAGATACGCAGTATTTT. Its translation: CASSGPRGTDTQYF.

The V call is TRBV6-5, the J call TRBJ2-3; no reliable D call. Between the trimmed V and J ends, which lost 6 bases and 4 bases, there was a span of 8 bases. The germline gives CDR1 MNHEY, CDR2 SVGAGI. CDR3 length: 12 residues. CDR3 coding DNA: TGTGCCAGCAGATACGGGTCAGATACGCAGTATTTT. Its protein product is CASRYGSDTQYF.

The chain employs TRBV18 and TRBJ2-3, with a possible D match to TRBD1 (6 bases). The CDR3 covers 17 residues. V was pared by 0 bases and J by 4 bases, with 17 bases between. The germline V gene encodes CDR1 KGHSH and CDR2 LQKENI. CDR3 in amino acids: CASSPPDRNTQSDTQYF. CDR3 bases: TGTGCCAGCTCACCACCAGACAGGAACACACAATCAGATACGCAGTATTTT.

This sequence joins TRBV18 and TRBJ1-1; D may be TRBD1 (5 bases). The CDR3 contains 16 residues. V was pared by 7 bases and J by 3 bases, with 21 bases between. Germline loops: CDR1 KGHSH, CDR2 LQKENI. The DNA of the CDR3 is TGTGCCAGCTTTCGGGGGGGTATGGGCCTGGACACTGAAGCTTTCTTT. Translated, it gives CASFRGGMGLDTEAFF.